The rows below give T cell receptor beta chains drawn from one sample of a study of CD8+ T cells in alopecia areata. TCRdb's table, derived via immunoSEQ multiplex PCR, lists solely in-frame clones and lacks some. The sample includes 150,000 to 200,000 clones, approximately 49% of them seen just once. The sample consisted of CD8+ T cells sorted from blood, taken between weeks 51 and 54, from a patient treated with tofacitinib. Receptors originate from a human donor with alopecia areata. Both conserved end residues are trimmed from each CDR3.

V: TRBV11-2; CDR3: ASSPTKGVQLAKNIQY
V: TRBV19; CDR3: ACGTANTEAF
V: TRBV15; CDR3: ATSREGDSIYEQF
V: TRBV27; CDR3: ASSAGHSYEQY
V: TRBV30; CDR3: AWSVGEVRTDTQY
V: TRBV6-5; CDR3: ASSYSVGQESYEQY
V: TRBV30; CDR3: AWSADHGSPYGYT
V: TRBV9; CDR3: ASSVEIATEPYEQY
V: TRBV30; CDR3: AWNFGELF
V: TRBV6-5; CDR3: ASSWTGESTDTQY
V: TRBV10-3; CDR3: AIRDIYSNQPQH
V: TRBV6-1; CDR3: ASSEASETGELF
V: TRBV27; CDR3: ASSPRLAGLTYEQY
V: TRBV29-1; CDR3: SVNTDTQY
V: TRBV27; CDR3: ASSSGQGYYQPQH
V: TRBV27; CDR3: ASSSTDPLVFSTQY
V: TRBV10-3; CDR3: AISESPGSGYT
V: TRBV6-1; CDR3: ASSDLDYEY
V: TRBV6-5; CDR3: ASGGGYEQY
V: TRBV4-1; CDR3: ASSQGEGASSPLH
V: TRBV27; CDR3: ASSFSGTGNTIY
V: TRBV7-9; CDR3: ASTAWQLGAGANVLT
V: TRBV18; CDR3: ASSPFPGEDKTEAF
V: TRBV25-1; CDR3: ASSPLQGNTEAF
V: TRBV6-1; CDR3: ASSDGTWRAGELF
V: TRBV6-5; CDR3: ASSWLGLETQY
V: TRBV6-4; CDR3: ASSGTSGGANEQF
V: TRBV5-6; CDR3: ASSSQGFSYEQY
V: TRBV29-1; CDR3: SVEDLTGRESYNEQF
V: TRBV29-1; CDR3: SVEGTTGETQY
V: TRBV30; CDR3: AWSPPPAPEEGNQPQH
V: TRBV30; CDR3: AWSVIRQYNSPLH
V: TRBV7-2; CDR3: ASSLDRARDTQY
V: TRBV7-9; CDR3: ASSLLLAGQGADTQY
V: TRBV2; CDR3: ATILGTGELF
V: TRBV29-1; CDR3: SAAGTSSETQY
V: TRBV7-9; CDR3: ASSFRETNTGELF
V: TRBV7-9; CDR3: ASSSGQTPRYT
V: TRBV4-1; CDR3: ASSQDLAGEYGELF
V: TRBV13; CDR3: ASSLAENYGYT
V: TRBV29-1; CDR3: SVDTSGGGNEQF
V: TRBV19; CDR3: ASSPTTNYGYT
V: TRBV27; CDR3: ASTPGDENTEAF
V: TRBV25-1; CDR3: ASRDRSNIYEQY
V: TRBV7-2; CDR3: ASSLYRTLQETQY
V: TRBV10-3; CDR3: ATRRGSTGELF
V: TRBV19; CDR3: ASSISTRRTGELF
V: TRBV5-6; CDR3: ASSPPGVRGTDTQY
V: TRBV27; CDR3: ASRKGVSSYNEQF
V: TRBV5-4; CDR3: ASSLTGAGTGELF